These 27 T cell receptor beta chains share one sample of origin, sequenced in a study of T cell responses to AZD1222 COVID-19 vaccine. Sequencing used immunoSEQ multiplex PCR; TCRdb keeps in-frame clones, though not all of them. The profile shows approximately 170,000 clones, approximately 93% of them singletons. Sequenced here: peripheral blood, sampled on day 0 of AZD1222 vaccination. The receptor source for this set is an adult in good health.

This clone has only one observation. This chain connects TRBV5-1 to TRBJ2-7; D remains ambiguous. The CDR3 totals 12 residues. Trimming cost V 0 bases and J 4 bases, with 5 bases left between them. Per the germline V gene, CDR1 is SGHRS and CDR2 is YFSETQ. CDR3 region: CASSLDHYEQYF. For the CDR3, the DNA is TGCGCCAGCAGCTTGGACCATTACGAGCAGTACTTC.

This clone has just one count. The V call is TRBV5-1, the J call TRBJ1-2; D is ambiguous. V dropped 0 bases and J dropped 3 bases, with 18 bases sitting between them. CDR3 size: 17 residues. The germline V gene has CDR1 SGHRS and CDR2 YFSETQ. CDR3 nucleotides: TGCGCCAGCAGCTTGGCTCCCACACGCCTGACGCACTATGGCTACACCTTC. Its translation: CASSLAPTRLTHYGYTF.

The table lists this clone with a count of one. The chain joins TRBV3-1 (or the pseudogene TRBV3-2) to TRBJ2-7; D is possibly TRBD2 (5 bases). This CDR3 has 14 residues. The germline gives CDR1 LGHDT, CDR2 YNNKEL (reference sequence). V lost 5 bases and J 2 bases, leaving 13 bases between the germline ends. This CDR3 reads CASSSLEDPYEQYF. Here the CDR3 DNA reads TGTGCCAGCAGCTCACTAGAAGACCCCTACGAGCAGTACTTC.

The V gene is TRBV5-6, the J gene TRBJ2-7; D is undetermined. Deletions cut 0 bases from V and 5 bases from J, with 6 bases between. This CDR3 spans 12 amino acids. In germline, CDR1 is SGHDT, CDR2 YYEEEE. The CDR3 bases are TGTGCCAGCAGCTTGGTCTCGAACGAGCAGTACTTC. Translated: CASSLVSNEQYF.

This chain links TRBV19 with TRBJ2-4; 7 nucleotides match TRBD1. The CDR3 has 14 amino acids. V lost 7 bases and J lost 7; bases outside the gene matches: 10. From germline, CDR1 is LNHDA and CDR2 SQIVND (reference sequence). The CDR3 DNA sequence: TGTGCCAGTAACCCCACCGACAGGGTCAACATTCAGTACTTC. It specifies CASNPTDRVNIQYF.

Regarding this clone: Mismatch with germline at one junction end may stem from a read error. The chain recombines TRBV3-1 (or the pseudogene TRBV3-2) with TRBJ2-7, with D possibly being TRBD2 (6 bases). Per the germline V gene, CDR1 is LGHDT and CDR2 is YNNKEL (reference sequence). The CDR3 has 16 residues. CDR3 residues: CATSDMGTPRFYEQYF. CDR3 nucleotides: TGTGCCACCAGCGACATGGGGACTCCCAGATTCTACGAGCAGTACTTC.

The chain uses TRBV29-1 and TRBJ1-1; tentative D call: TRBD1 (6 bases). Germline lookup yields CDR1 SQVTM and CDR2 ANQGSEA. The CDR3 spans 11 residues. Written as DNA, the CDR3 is TGCAGTACTGGGGGGCCCACTGAAGCTTTCTTT. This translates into CSTGGPTEAFF. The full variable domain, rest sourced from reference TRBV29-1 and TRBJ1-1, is SAVISQKPSRDICQRGTSLTIQCQVDSQVTMMFWYRQQPGQSLTLIATANQGSEATYESGFVIDKFPISRPNLTFSTLTVSNMSPEDSSIYLCSTGGPTEAFFGQGTRLTVV.

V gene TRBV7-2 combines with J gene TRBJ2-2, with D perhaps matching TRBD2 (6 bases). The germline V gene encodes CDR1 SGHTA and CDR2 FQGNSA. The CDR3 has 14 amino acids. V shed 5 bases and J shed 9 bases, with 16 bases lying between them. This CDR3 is CASSLGLALRELFF. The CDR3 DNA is TGTGCCAGCAGCCTGGGACTGGCCCTCCGGGAGCTGTTTTTT.

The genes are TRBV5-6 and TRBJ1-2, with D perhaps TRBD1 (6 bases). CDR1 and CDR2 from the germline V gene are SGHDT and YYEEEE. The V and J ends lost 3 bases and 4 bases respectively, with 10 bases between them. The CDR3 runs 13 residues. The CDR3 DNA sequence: TGTGCCAGCAGCTCGGACAGCATCTATGGCTACACCTTC. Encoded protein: CASSSDSIYGYTF.

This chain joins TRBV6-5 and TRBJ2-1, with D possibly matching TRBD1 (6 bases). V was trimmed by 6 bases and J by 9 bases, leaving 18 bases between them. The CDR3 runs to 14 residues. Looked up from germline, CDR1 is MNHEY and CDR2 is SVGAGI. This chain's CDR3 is CASSRVQGSSEQFF. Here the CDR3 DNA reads TGTGCCAGCAGCCGCGTTCAGGGGTCCAGTGAGCAGTTCTTC.

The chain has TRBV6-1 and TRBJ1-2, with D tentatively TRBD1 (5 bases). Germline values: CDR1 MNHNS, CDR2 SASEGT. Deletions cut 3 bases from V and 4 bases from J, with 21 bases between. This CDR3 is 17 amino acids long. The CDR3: CASSDWDHVPLIYGYTF. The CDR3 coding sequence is TGTGCCAGCAGTGACTGGGACCACGTACCATTAATCTATGGCTACACCTTC.

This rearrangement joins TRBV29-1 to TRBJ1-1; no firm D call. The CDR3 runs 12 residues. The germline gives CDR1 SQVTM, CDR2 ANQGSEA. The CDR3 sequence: CTCGSPQTEAFF. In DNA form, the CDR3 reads TGCACCTGCGGTAGCCCTCAAACTGAAGCTTTCTTT. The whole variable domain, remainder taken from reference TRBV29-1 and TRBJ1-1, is SAVISQKPSRDICQRGTSLTIQCQVDSQVTMMFWYRQQPGQSLTLIATANQGSEATYESGFVIDKFPISRPNLTFSTLTVSNMSPEDSSIYLCTCGSPQTEAFFGQGTRLTVV.

CDR3 in amino acids: CASSPGPGRVFF. DNA of the CDR3: TGTGCCAGCAGTCCCGGGCCCGGGAGGGTGTTTTTT. The V call is TRBV6-5, the J call TRBJ1-4, with D unclear. Germline V lookup: CDR1 MNHEY, CDR2 SVGAGI. The CDR3 length is 12 residues. Trimming shortened V by 5 bases and J by 15 bases, and 16 bases separated the two germline ends.

For the CDR3, the DNA is TGTGCCAGCAGCGCGACAGGGGTCGATCAGCCCCAGCATTTT. This gives the protein CASSATGVDQPQHF. The V and J genes are TRBV9 and TRBJ1-5; 8 bases match TRBD1. Germline V CDR1 and CDR2: SGDLS, YYNGEE. Trimming at V came to 3 bases and at J to 5 bases, leaving 4 bases not matched to a gene. CDR3 length: 14 residues.

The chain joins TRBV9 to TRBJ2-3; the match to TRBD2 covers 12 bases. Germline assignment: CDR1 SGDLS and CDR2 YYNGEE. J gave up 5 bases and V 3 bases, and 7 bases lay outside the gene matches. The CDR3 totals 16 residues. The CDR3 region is CASSALAGGPGDTQYF. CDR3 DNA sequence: TGTGCCAGCAGCGCTCTAGCGGGGGGGCCGGGAGATACGCAGTATTTT.

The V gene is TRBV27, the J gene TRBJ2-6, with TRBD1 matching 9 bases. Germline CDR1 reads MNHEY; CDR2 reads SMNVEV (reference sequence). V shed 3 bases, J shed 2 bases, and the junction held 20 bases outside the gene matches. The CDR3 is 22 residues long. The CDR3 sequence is CASSFLWTGENMYLPGANVLTF. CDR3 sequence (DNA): TGTGCCAGCAGTTTTCTCTGGACAGGGGAAAATATGTATCTCCCTGGGGCCAACGTCCTGACTTTC.

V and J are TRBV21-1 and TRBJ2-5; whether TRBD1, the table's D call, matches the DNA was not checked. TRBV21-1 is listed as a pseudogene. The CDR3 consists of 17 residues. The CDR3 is CASSPDSASGTLETQYF. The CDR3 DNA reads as TGTGCCAGCAGCCCGGACAGCGCATCCGGGACCTTAGAGACCCAGTACTTC.

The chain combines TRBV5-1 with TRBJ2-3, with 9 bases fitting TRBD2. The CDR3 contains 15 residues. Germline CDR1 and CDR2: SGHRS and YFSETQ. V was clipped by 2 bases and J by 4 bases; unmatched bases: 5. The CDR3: CASSFRGGASDTQYF. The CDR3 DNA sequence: TGCGCCAGCAGCTTTCGCGGGGGGGCCTCAGATACGCAGTATTTT.

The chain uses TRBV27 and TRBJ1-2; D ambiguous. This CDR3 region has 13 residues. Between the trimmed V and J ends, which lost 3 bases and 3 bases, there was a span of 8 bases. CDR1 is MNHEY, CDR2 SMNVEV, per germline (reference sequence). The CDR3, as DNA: TGTGCCAGCAGTTTCGGCGGCTACTATGGCTACACCTTC. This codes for CASSFGGYYGYTF.

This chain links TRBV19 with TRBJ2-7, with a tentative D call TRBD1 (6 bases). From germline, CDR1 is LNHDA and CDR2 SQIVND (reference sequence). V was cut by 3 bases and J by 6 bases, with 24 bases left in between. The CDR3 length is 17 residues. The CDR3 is CASSMVYILRDTREQYF. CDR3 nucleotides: TGTGCCAGTAGTATGGTCTATATTCTCCGGGACACACGCGAGCAGTACTTC.

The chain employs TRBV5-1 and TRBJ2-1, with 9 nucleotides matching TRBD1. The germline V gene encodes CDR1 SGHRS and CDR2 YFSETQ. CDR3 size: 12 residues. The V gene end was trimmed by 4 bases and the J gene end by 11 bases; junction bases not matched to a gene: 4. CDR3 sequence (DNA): TGCGCCAGCAGCCCGGACAGGGGTAAGCAGTTCTTC. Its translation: CASSPDRGKQFF.

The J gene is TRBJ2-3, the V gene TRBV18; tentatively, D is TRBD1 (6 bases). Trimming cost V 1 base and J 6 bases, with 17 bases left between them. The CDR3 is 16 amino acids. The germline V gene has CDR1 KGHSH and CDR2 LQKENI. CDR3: CASSPLLAGDGDTQYF. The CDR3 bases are TGTGCCAGCTCACCACTATTGGCAGGGGATGGGGATACGCAGTATTTT.

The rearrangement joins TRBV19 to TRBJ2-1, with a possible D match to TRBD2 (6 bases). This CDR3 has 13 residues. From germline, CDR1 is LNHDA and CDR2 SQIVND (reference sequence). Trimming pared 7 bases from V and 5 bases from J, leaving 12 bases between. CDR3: CASTVGTHNEQFF. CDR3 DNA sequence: TGTGCCAGTACCGTCGGGACTCACAATGAGCAGTTCTTC.

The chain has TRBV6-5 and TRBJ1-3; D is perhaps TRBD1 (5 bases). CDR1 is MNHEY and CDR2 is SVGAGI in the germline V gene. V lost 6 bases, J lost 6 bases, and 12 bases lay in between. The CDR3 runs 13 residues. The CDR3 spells CASSQGIENTIYF. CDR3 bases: TGTGCCAGCAGCCAGGGTATAGAAAACACCATATATTTT.

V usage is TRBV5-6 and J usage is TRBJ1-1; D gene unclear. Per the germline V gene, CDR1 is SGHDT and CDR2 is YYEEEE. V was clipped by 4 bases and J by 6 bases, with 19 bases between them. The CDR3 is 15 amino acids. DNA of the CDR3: TGTGCCAGCAGCCTACTGACCCGAGAGTATGCTGAAGCTTTCTTT. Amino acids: CASSLLTREYAEAFF.

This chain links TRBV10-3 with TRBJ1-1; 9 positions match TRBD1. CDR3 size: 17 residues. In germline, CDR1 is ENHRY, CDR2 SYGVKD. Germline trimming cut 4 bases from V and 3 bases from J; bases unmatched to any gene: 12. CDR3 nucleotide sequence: TGTGCCATCAGTGGACGGATACAGGGGGCTATAGACACTGAAGCTTTCTTT. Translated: CAISGRIQGAIDTEAFF.

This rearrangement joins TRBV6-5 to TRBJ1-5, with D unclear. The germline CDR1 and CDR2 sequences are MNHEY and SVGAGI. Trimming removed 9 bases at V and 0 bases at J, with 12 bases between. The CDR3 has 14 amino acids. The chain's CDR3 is CASSSQASNQPQHF. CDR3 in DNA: TGTGCCAGTTCCAGCCAGGCTAGCAATCAGCCCCAGCATTTT.